This TCR beta chain came from a study of cytomegalovirus exposure and HLA in healthy donors. Primers for the PCR totalled 60 Vbeta and 13 Jbeta. Assay used: immunoSEQ multiplex PCR; TCRdb lists only in-frame clones, some missing. The sample includes 200,000 to 250,000 clones, around 73% of them seen just once. This CDR3 comprises 14 residues. V gave up 1 base and J gave up 7 bases, with 11 bases separating them. In germline, CDR1 is SGHNT, CDR2 YENEEA. The receptor comes from a male donor in good health and CMV-seronegative. Sequenced input: PBMCs. J is TRBJ2-1 and V is TRBV11-3, with D maybe TRBD1 (5 bases). The CDR3 nucleotides read TGTGCCAGCAGCTTAGGTCCCAACAGGAATGAGCAGTTCTTC. Its translation is CASSLGPNRNEQFF.